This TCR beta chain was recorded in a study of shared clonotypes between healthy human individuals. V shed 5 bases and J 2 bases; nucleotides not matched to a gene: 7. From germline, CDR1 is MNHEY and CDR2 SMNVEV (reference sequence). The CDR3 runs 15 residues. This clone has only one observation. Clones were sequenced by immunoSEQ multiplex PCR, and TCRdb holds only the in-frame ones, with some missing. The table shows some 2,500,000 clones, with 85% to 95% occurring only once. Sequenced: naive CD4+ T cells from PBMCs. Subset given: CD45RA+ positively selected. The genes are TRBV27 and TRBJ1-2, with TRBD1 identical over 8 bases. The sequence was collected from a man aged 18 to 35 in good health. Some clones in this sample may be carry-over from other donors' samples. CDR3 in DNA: TGTGCCAGCAGTACCCCGGGACAGGCAAACTATGGCTACACCTTC. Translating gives CASSTPGQANYGYTF.